Listed below are T cell receptor beta chains from one sample, sequenced in a study of blood T cell repertoires in COVID-19. Data came from immunoSEQ multiplex PCR; TCRdb stores just in-frame clones and leaves some out. The sample has approximately 69,000 clones, roughly 79% seen once; the top ten hold about 20%. Sequencing was performed on peripheral blood. These receptors came from a woman between 65 and 79 years old with acute or convalescent COVID-19. Each CDR3 is given with its conserved first and last residue. D genes are given only for firm matches. Expanded clones are given a class, and other clones once, few, many or no size at all.

clone_size j_call d_call v_call cdr3_nt cdr3_aa
. TRBJ1-5 . TRBV28 TGTGCCAGCATTCGGGGGGGGCGCCGCGATCAGCCCCAGCATTTT CASIRGGRRDQPQHF
many TRBJ2-1 . TRBV7-9 TGTGCCAGCAGCTTAATCGGGAGCTCCTACAATGAGCAGTTCTTC CASSLIGSSYNEQFF
. TRBJ2-6 . TRBV7-9 TGTGCCAGCAGCTTTCTGGGAGGAGAATCTGGGGCCAACGTCCTGACTTTC CASSFLGGESGANVLTF
. TRBJ1-6 TRBD1 TRBV9 TGTGCCAGCAGCGTTCGACAGGGAAATTCACCCCTCCACTTT CASSVRQGNSPLHF
. TRBJ1-1 . TRBV7-9 TGTGCCAGCAGCTTAGGGGGGGAACGACGGAAGACTGAAGCTTTCTTT CASSLGGERRKTEAFF
. TRBJ2-5 . TRBV19 TGTGCCAGTAGTAGGACTCACCAAGAGACCCAGTACTTC CASSRTHQETQYF
. TRBJ1-6 TRBD1 TRBV27 TGTGCCAGCACTTCCCGGGACAGGGTTGCCTTTGATTCACCCCTCCACTTT CASTSRDRVAFDSPLHF
. TRBJ2-2 TRBD1 TRBV5-1 TGCGCCAGCAGCTTGGGGACAGGGTTCACCGGGGAGCTGTTTTTT CASSLGTGFTGELFF
. TRBJ1-4 . TRBV19 TGTGCCAGTAGTACCTCCGGGCGGGCAACTAATGAAAAACTGTTTTTT CASSTSGRATNEKLFF
. TRBJ2-2 TRBD2 TRBV19 TGTGCCAGCACCTCTTGGGGGGGCACCGGGGAGCTGTTTTTT CASTSWGGTGELFF
. TRBJ1-1 TRBD1 TRBV6-5 TGTGCCAGCAGTTACCCGGGGACAGCCGGGGACGCTTTCTTT CASSYPGTAGDAFF
. TRBJ2-7 TRBD1 TRBV6-5 TGTGCCACAGAAGCCGGGACAGGGACCTACGAGCAGTACTTC CATEAGTGTYEQYF
few TRBJ2-1 . TRBV28 TGTGCCAGCAGGGGGACTTTCGAGCAGTTCTTC CASRGTFEQFF
. TRBJ1-2 . TRBV15 TGTGCCACCAGCAGAGTTATGACAGTGGACCTTAACTATGGCTACACCTTC CATSRVMTVDLNYGYTF
. TRBJ2-2 TRBD1 TRBV27 TGTGCCAGCCCTACCGGGACAGGCGTCGCCGGGGAGCTGTTTTTT CASPTGTGVAGELFF
. TRBJ2-7 . TRBV27 TGTGCCAGCAGTTATGGACCGGAGGGCGAGCAGTACTTC CASSYGPEGEQYF
. TRBJ1-1 TRBD1 TRBV2 TGTGCCAGCAGGGGGGGACAGGGGTTCACTGAAGCTTTCTTT CASRGGQGFTEAFF
. TRBJ1-2 . TRBV5-1 TGCGCCAGCACGGACTCTTATGGCTACACCTTC CASTDSYGYTF
. TRBJ2-7 TRBD1 TRBV28 TGTGCCAGCCCCTCGGGGACAGCACCCTACGAGCAGTACTTC CASPSGTAPYEQYF
. TRBJ2-7 TRBD2 TRBV7-9 TGTGCCAGCAGCTTAAGGGGACTAGCGGGAGGCCACTACGAGCAGTACTTC CASSLRGLAGGHYEQYF